The 25 T cell receptor beta chains given below trace back to one sample, sequenced in a study of T cells in localized non-small cell lung cancer. TCRdb's copy holds only in-frame clones and misses some; the assay was immunoSEQ multiplex PCR. Of 50,000 to 60,000 clones in the sample, around 82% were seen once. The source material was PBMCs, sampled before any cancer treatment. All receptors derive from a woman aged 35-75 years with stage II lung adenocarcinoma.

This chain uses TRBV7-9 with TRBJ2-1; 8 nucleotides align to TRBD2. V lost 4 bases to trimming and J lost 4 bases; unmatched junction nucleotides: 12. The CDR3 length is 17 residues. CDR1 and CDR2 (germline): SEHNR, FQNEAQ (reference sequence). The CDR3 loop is CASSSPTGGGRYNEQFF. The CDR3 region has the DNA TGTGCCAGCAGCTCACCTACCGGGGGGGGCAGATACAATGAGCAGTTCTTC.

The chain has TRBV4-2 and TRBJ2-7; 11 bases agree with TRBD1. Germline trimming cut 0 bases from V and 3 bases from J; bases unmatched to any gene: 4. The CDR3 spans 16 residues. Germline CDR1 is LGHNA and CDR2 is YNFKEQ. Here the CDR3 reads CASSQDQGTGGYEQYF. For the CDR3, the DNA is TGTGCCAGCAGCCAAGATCAGGGGACAGGGGGCTACGAGCAGTACTTC.

This rearrangement joins TRBV15 to TRBJ2-7, with 9 bases aligning to TRBD1. The trim removed 4 bases at V and 6 bases at J, leaving 7 bases unmatched. Germline lookup yields CDR1 LNHNV and CDR2 YYDKDF (reference sequence). The CDR3 is 14 amino acids. The CDR3 nucleotides read TGTGCCACCAGCATCCCGGGACAGGGTCGCGAGCAGTACTTC. Encoded protein: CATSIPGQGREQYF.

This clone qualifies as medium-sized (0.01 to 0.1%). The chain employs TRBV13 and TRBJ2-2; possibly TRBD1 for D (5 bases). In germline, CDR1 is PRHDT, CDR2 FYEKMQ (reference sequence). The CDR3 sequence is 15 residues long. Trimming shortened V by 5 bases and J by 4 bases, and 14 bases separated the two germline ends. The CDR3 protein is CASSLNTGRTGELFF. CDR3 nucleotide sequence: TGTGCCAGCAGCCTGAACACAGGTCGCACCGGGGAGCTGTTTTTT.

This clone was detected only a few times. The chain couples TRBV30 to TRBJ1-2; D not certain. The CDR3 is made up of 16 amino acids. Germline values: CDR1 GTSNPN, CDR2 SVGIG (reference sequence). The V gene lost 2 bases and the J gene lost 4 bases, with 20 bases spanning the gap. CDR3 coding DNA: TGTGCCTGGAGTCATTGGAGCCGGCGCGAGGGCTATGGCTACACCTTC. It encodes CAWSHWSRREGYGYTF.

This chain uses TRBV10-3 with TRBJ1-4; D remains unclear. CDR3 length equals 13 residues. Germline CDR1 reads ENHRY; CDR2 reads SYGVKD. V was cut by 0 bases and J by 7 bases, with 6 bases left in between. This CDR3 reads CAISESGGEKLFF. The CDR3 DNA sequence: TGTGCCATCAGTGAGTCCGGTGGTGAAAAACTGTTTTTT.

V usage is TRBV7-2 and J usage is TRBJ1-2; D unclear. Trimming shortened V by 5 bases and J by 2 bases, and 9 bases separated the two germline ends. Germline CDR1 SGHTA, CDR2 FQGNSA. The CDR3 is made up of 13 amino acids. The DNA for the CDR3 is TGTGCCAGCAGCCCGGGCCTCAACTATGGCTACACCTTC. Amino acids: CASSPGLNYGYTF.

The gene calls are TRBV19 and TRBJ1-2, with TRBD1 matching over 7 bases. CDR1 is LNHDA, CDR2 SQIVND, per germline (reference sequence). The trim removed 5 bases at V and 2 bases at J, leaving 11 bases unmatched. There are 16 residues in the CDR3. The CDR3 region has the DNA TGTGCCAGTAGTGACACACCGACAGGGCACAACTATGGCTACACCTTC. This encodes CASSDTPTGHNYGYTF.

This clone was detected once. The chain joins TRBV5-1 to TRBJ1-2; D ambiguous. V was pared by 0 bases and J by 2 bases, with 11 bases between. Germline CDR1 and CDR2: SGHRS and YFSETQ. This CDR3 region has 15 residues. The CDR3 is CASSLAPGSNYGYTF. The CDR3, as DNA: TGCGCCAGCAGCTTGGCCCCCGGGAGCAACTATGGCTACACCTTC.

The chain combines TRBV27 with TRBJ1-2; D not certain. The CDR3 loop spans 13 amino acids. Looked up from germline, CDR1 is MNHEY and CDR2 is SMNVEV (reference sequence). Trimming took 7 bases from V and 2 from J, leaving 11 bases between them. This CDR3 reads CASKQNSNYGYTF. The CDR3 nucleotides are TGTGCCAGCAAGCAGAATTCAAACTATGGCTACACCTTC.

V and J are TRBV6-1 and TRBJ1-5; possible D gene TRBD1, 5 bases. V was pared by 5 bases and J by 5 bases, with 16 bases between. Germline CDR1 MNHNS, CDR2 SASEGT. The CDR3 consists of 15 residues. CDR3 loop: CASSPRWTTHQPQHF. The CDR3 DNA follows: TGTGCCAGCAGTCCTAGATGGACAACCCATCAGCCCCAGCATTTT.

This chain joins TRBV5-5 and TRBJ2-2; D is possibly TRBD1 (5 bases). V was cut by 1 base and J by 5 bases, with 9 bases left in between. This CDR3 is 14 amino acids long. The germline V gene encodes CDR1 SGHKS and CDR2 YYEKEE (reference sequence). CDR3 sequence (DNA): TGTGCCAGCAGCTTGCAGGGCTTTACCGGGGAGCTGTTTTTT. It encodes CASSLQGFTGELFF.

This sequence joins TRBV6-1 and TRBJ2-5; tentatively, D is TRBD1 (5 bases). The CDR3 covers 14 residues. V was shortened by 7 bases and J by 1 base, with 13 bases between the two germline ends. Per germline, CDR1 MNHNS and CDR2 SASEGT. The CDR3 loop is CASTTGQPQETQYF. As DNA, the CDR3 is TGTGCCAGCACTACCGGACAACCCCAAGAGACCCAGTACTTC.

This clone was seen a few times. V and J are TRBV28 and TRBJ1-5, with 8 positions matching TRBD1. J was trimmed by 6 bases and V by 6 bases; bases with no gene match: 4. Germline CDR1 reads MDHEN; CDR2 reads SYDVKM. The CDR3 spans 13 residues. CDR3 sequence reads: CASRQGVAQPQHF. As DNA, the CDR3 is TGTGCCAGCAGACAGGGGGTAGCTCAGCCCCAGCATTTT.

This chain links TRBV28 with TRBJ2-7; perhaps TRBD1 as D (6 bases). The CDR3 spans 15 residues. Germline lookup yields CDR1 MDHEN and CDR2 SYDVKM. V was clipped by 6 bases and J by 0 bases, with 15 bases between them. CDR3 in DNA: TGTGCCAGCAGCGCCGGTGGGGGCTTCTCCTACGAGCAGTACTTC. Its protein is CASSAGGGFSYEQYF.

This clone was seen only once. The chain is built from TRBV30 and TRBJ2-2; D might be TRBD1 or TRBD2, each matching 5 bases. The CDR3 sequence is 13 residues long. The V gene lost 7 bases and the J gene lost 1 base, with 10 bases spanning the gap. The germline gives CDR1 GTSNPN, CDR2 SVGIG (reference sequence). The CDR3 DNA reads TGTGCCTCCCAGAGGGGGAACACCGGGGAGCTGTTTTTT. Its protein product is CASQRGNTGELFF.

The genes are TRBV7-2 and TRBJ2-1; 9 nucleotides agree with TRBD1. Germline CDR1 SGHTA, CDR2 FQGNSA. The J segment lost 6 bases and the V segment lost 5 bases, leaving 5 bases of the junction unmatched. The CDR3 runs 14 residues. The DNA for the CDR3 is TGTGCCAGCAGCAGGGACAGGGCTCGCAATGAGCAGTTCTTC. Protein: CASSRDRARNEQFF.

V gene TRBV6-6 combines with J gene TRBJ1-1, with a weak D call TRBD1 (5 bases). The CDR3 sequence is 15 residues long. Looked up from germline, CDR1 is MNHNY and CDR2 is SVGAGI (reference sequence). Between the trimmed V and J ends, which lost 0 bases and 10 bases, there was a span of 18 bases. The CDR3 DNA reads TGTGCCAGCAGTTACTCTAAACTGTCGGGGCCTGGAGCTTTCTTT. Amino acids: CASSYSKLSGPGAFF.

The J gene is TRBJ2-6, the V gene TRBV6-4; unclear D gene. This CDR3 region has 15 residues. The V end was cut by 4 bases, the J end by 1 base, with 8 bases between. CDR1 and CDR2 (germline): MRHNA, SNTAGT. The CDR3: CASSVDRSGANVLTF. CDR3 coding DNA: TGTGCCAGCAGTGTCGATAGGTCTGGGGCCAACGTCCTGACTTTC.

This chain joins TRBV2 and TRBJ2-3, with D maybe TRBD2 (6 bases). The germline gives CDR1 SNHLY, CDR2 FYNNEI. Trimming took 5 bases from V and 5 from J, leaving 11 bases between them. This CDR3 is built from 13 residues. CDR3: CASSRDGGDTQYF. The CDR3 DNA sequence: TGTGCCAGCAGTAGGGACGGGGGAGATACGCAGTATTTT.

This clone has a handful of counts. The chain combines TRBV2 with TRBJ1-5, with D possibly being TRBD1 (5 bases). Trimming cost V 8 bases and J 7 bases, with 15 bases left between them. CDR1 is SNHLY, CDR2 FYNNEI, per germline. The CDR3 is made up of 13 amino acids. Written as DNA, the CDR3 is TGTGCCAGCGGGCAGGGCGACGGGCAGCCCCAGCATTTT. This codes for CASGQGDGQPQHF. Combining the CDR3 with reference TRBV2 and TRBJ1-5 gives the whole variable domain EPEVTQTPSHQVTQMGQEVILRCVPISNHLYFYWYRQILGQKVEFLVSFYNNEISEKSEIFDDQFSVERPDGSNFTLKIRSTKLEDSAMYFCASGQGDGQPQHFGDGTRLSIL.

J is TRBJ1-1 and V is TRBV28, with TRBD1 matching 10 bases. The CDR3 is 15 residues long. The V segment lost 8 bases and the J segment 9 bases; nucleotides outside the gene matches: 15. Germline CDR1 is MDHEN and CDR2 is SYDVKM. The CDR3 loop is CASRSFPGQGRQAFF. DNA of the CDR3: TGTGCCAGCCGGTCATTCCCGGGACAGGGGCGTCAAGCTTTCTTT.

The chain has TRBV28 and TRBJ2-2, with D possibly called TRBD1 or TRBD2 (6 bases each). This CDR3 has 15 residues. V lost 2 bases and J lost 7, with 14 bases in between. The germline V gene has CDR1 MDHEN and CDR2 SYDVKM. This CDR3 is CASSLPGARNGELFF. CDR3 DNA: TGTGCCAGCAGTTTACCGGGGGCAAGGAACGGGGAGCTGTTTTTT.

This rearrangement joins TRBV29-1 to TRBJ1-2, with a weak D call TRBD1 (5 bases). Trimming took off 5 bases at V and 8 bases at J, with 12 bases between the two ends. This CDR3 is built from 11 residues. Looked up from germline, CDR1 is SQVTM and CDR2 is ANQGSEA. CDR3 coding DNA: TGCAGCGTTTTGGGGGTTGACGGCTACACCTTC. Its protein is CSVLGVDGYTF. Combining the CDR3 with reference TRBV29-1 and TRBJ1-2 gives the whole variable domain SAVISQKPSRDICQRGTSLTIQCQVDSQVTMMFWYRQQPGQSLTLIATANQGSEATYESGFVIDKFPISRPNLTFSTLTVSNMSPEDSSIYLCSVLGVDGYTFGSGTRLTVV.

Written as DNA, the CDR3 is TGTGCCAGCAGCTTAGCCAGGGTCGCCTACGAGCAGTACTTC. Translating it yields CASSLARVAYEQYF. V and J are TRBV11-2 and TRBJ2-7, with D possibly being TRBD1 (5 bases). V lost 1 base, J lost 2 bases, and 9 bases lay in between. The CDR3 loop spans 14 amino acids. The germline gives CDR1 SGHAT, CDR2 FQNNGV.